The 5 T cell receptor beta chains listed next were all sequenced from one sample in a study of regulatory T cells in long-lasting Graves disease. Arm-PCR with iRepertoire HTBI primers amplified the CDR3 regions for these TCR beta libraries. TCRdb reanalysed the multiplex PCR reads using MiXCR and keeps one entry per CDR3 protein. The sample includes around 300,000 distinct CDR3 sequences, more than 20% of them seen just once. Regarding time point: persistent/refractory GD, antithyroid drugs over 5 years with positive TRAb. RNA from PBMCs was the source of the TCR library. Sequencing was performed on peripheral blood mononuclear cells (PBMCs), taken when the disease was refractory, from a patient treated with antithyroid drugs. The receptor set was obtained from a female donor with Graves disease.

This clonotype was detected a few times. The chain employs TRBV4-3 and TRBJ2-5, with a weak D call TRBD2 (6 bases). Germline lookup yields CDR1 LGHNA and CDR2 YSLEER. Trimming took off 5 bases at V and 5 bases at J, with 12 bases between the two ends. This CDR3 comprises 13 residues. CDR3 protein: CASSIRLDETQYF. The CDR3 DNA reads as TGCGCCAGCAGCATCCGACTAGACGAGACCCAGTACTTC.

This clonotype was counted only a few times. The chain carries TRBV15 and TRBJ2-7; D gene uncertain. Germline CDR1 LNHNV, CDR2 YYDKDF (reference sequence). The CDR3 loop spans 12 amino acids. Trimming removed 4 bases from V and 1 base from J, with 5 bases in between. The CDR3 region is CATSTESYEQYF. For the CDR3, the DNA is TGTGCCACCAGCACTGAGTCCTACGAGCAGTACTTC.

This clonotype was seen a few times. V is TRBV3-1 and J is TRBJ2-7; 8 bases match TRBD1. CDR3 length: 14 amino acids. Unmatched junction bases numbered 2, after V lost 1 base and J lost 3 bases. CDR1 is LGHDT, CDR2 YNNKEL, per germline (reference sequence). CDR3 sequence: CASSQGDRSYEQYF. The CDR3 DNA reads TGTGCCAGCAGCCAAGGGGACAGGAGCTACGAGCAGTACTTC.

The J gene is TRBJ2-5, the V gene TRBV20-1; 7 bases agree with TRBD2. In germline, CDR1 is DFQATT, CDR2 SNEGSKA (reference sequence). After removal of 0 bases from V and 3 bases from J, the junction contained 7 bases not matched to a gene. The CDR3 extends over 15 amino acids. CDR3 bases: TGCAGTGCTAGAGACGCGGGGGTCTTAAAAGAGACCCAGTACTTC. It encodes CSARDAGVLKETQYF.

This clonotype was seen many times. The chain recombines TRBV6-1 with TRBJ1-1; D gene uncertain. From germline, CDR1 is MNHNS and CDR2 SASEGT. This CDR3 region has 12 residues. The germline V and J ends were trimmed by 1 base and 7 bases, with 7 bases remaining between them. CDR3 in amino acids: CASSEGIVEAFF. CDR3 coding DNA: TGTGCCAGCAGTGAAGGGATCGTTGAAGCTTTCTTT.